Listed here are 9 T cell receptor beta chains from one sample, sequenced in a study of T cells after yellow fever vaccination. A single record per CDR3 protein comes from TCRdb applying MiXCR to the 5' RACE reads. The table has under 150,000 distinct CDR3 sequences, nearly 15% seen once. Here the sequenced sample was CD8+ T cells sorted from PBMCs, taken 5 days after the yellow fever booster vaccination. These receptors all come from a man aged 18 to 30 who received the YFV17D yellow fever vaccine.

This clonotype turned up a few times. CDR3 sequence: CASSSVGFGDTQYF. CDR3 bases: TGCGCCAGCAGCTCGGTAGGGTTCGGCGATACGCAGTATTTT. The V gene is TRBV5-1, the J gene TRBJ2-3; D unresolved. This CDR3 is 14 amino acids long. Looked up from germline, CDR1 is SGHRS and CDR2 is YFSETQ. V lost 3 bases and J 6 bases, leaving 14 bases between the germline ends. The complete variable domain, with remaining parts taken from reference TRBV5-1 and TRBJ2-3, reads KAGVTQTPRYLIKTRGQQVTLSCSPISGHRSVSWYQQTPGQGLQFLFEYFSETQRNKGNFPGRFSGRQFSNSRSEMNVSTLELGDSALYLCASSSVGFGDTQYFGPGTRLTVL.

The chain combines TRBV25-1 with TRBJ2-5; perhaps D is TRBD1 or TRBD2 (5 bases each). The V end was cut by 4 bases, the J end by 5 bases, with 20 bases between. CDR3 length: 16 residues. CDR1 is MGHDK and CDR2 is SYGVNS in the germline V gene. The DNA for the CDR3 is TGTGCCAGCAGTGGGGGGAAGCGTGAGGATTGGGAGACCCAGTACTTC. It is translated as CASSGGKREDWETQYF. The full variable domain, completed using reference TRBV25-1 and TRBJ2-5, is EADIYQTPRYLVIGTGKKITLECSQTMGHDKMYWYQQDPGMELHLIHYSYGVNSTEKGDLSSESTVSRIRTEHFPLTLESARPSHTSQYLCASSGGKREDWETQYFGPGTRLLVL.

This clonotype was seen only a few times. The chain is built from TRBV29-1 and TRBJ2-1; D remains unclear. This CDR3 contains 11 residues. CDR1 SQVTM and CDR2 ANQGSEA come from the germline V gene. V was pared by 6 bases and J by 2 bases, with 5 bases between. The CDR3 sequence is CSVLTYNEQFF. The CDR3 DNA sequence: TGCAGCGTATTAACCTACAATGAGCAGTTCTTC.

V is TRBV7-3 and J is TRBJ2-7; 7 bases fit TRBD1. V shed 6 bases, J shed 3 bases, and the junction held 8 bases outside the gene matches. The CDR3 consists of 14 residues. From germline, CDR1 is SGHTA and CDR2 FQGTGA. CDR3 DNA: TGTGCCAGCAGTCCCGGGACAGTGGTCTACGAGCAGTACTTC. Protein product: CASSPGTVVYEQYF.

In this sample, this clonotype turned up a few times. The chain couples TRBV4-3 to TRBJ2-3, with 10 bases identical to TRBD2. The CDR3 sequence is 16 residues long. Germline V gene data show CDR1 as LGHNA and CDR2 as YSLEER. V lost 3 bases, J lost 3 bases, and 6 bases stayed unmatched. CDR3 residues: CASSQERGGGTDTQYF. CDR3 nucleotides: TGCGCCAGCAGCCAGGAGCGGGGGGGAGGTACAGATACGCAGTATTTT.

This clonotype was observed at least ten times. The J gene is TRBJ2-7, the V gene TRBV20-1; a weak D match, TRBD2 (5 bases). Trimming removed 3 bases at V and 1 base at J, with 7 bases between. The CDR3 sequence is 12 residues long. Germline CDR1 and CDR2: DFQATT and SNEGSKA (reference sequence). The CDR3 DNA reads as TGCAGTGCTAGCACGGGGTCCTACGAGCAGTACTTC. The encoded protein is CSASTGSYEQYF.

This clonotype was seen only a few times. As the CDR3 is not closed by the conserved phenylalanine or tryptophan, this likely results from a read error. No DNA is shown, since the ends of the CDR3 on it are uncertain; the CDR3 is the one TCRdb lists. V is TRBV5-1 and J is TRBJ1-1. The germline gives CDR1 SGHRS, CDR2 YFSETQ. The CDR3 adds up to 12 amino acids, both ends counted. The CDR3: CASSQFRVERIL.

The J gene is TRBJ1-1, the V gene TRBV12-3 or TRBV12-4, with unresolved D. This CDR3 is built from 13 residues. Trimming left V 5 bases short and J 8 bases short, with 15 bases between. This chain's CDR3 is CASSLGNRPEAFF. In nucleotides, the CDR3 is TGTGCCAGCAGTCTAGGGAACCGCCCCGAAGCTTTCTTT.

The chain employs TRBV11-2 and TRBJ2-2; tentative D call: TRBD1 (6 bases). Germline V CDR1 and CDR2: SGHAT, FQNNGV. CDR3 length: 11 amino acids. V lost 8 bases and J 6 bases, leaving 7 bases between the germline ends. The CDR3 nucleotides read TGTGCCAGCTCAGGGGCCGGGGAGCTGTTTTTT. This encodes CASSGAGELFF.